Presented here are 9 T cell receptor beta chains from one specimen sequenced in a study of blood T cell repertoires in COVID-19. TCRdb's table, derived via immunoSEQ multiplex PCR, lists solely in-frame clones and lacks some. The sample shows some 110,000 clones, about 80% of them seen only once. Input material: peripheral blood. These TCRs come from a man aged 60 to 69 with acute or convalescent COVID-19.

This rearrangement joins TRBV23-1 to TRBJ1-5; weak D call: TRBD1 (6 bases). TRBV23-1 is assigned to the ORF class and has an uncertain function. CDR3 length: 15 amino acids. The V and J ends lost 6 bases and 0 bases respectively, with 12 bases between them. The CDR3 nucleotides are TGCGCCAGCAGCCCGACAGGTAATAGCAATCAGCCCCAGCATTTT. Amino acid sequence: CASSPTGNSNQPQHF.

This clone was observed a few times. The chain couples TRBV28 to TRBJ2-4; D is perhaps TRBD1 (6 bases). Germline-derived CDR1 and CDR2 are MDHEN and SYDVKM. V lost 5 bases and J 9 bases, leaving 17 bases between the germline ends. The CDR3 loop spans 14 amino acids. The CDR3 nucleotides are TGTGCCAGCAGTCCGTACAGGGAGTTGGCCATTCAGTACTTC. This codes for CASSPYRELAIQYF. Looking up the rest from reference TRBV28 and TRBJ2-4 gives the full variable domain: DVKVTQSSRYLVKRTGEKVFLECVQDMDHENMFWYRQDPGLGLRLIYFSYDVKMKEKGDIPEGYSVSREKKERFSLILESASTNQTSMYLCASSPYRELAIQYFGAGTRLSVL.

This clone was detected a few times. This CDR3 reads CASSSGRTYNEQFF. Here the CDR3 DNA reads TGTGCCAGCAGCAGCGGGAGAACCTACAATGAGCAGTTCTTC. The rearrangement links TRBV5-4 to TRBJ2-1; 8 bases match TRBD2. This CDR3 has 14 residues. CDR1 and CDR2 from the germline V gene are SGHNT and YYREEE (reference sequence). The V and J ends lost 4 bases and 2 bases, in that order; junction bases with no gene match: 2.

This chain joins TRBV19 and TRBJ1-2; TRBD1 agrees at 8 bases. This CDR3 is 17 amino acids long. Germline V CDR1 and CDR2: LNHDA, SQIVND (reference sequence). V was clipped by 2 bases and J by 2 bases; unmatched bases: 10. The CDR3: CASSIPLGRQGNYGYTF. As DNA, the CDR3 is TGTGCCAGTAGTATACCTCTGGGGCGACAGGGGAACTATGGCTACACCTTC.

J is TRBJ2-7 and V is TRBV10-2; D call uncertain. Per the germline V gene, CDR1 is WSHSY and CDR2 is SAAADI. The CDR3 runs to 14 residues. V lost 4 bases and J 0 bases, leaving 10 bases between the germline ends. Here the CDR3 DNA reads TGCGCCAGCAGTGTAGAGAAAAACTCCTACGAGCAGTACTTC. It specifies CASSVEKNSYEQYF.

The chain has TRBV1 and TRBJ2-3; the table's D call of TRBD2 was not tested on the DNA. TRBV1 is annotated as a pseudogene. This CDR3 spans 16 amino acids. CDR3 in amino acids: CTSSQALIEAPDTQYF. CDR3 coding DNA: TGCACCAGCAGCCAAGCGCTGATAGAGGCGCCAGATACGCAGTATTTT.

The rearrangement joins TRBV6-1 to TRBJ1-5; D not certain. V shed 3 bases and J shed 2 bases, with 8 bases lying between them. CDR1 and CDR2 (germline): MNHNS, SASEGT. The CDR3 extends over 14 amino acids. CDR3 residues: CASSDERRNQPQHF. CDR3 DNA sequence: TGTGCCAGCAGTGACGAGCGCCGCAATCAGCCCCAGCATTTT.

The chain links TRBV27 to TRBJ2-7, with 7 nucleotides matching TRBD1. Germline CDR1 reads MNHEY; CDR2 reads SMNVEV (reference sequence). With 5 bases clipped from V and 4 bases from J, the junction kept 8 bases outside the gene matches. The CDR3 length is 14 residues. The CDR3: CASSPLTGPYEQYV. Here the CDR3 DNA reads TGTGCCAGCAGTCCCTTGACAGGGCCATACGAGCAGTACGTC.

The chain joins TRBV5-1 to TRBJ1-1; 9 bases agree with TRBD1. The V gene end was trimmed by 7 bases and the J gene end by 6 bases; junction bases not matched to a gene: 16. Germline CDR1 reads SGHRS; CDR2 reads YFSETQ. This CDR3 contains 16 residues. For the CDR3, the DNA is TGCGCCAGCCAAAAGGGGGACAGGGTGGTTGAGGCTGAAGCTTTCTTT. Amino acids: CASQKGDRVVEAEAFF. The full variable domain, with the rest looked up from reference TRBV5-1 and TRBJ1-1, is KAGVTQTPRYLIKTRGQQVTLSCSPISGHRSVSWYQQTPGQGLQFLFEYFSETQRNKGNFPGRFSGRQFSNSRSEMNVSTLELGDSALYLCASQKGDRVVEAEAFFGQGTRLTVV.